A selection of T cell receptor beta chains follows, all from one sample in a study of blood T cell repertoires in COVID-19. Profiled with immunoSEQ multiplex PCR; TCRdb holds only in-frame clones, not every one. This sample carries fewer than 200,000 clones, around 83% of them seen once, and the ten largest clones take around 3.6%. Sequenced sample: PBMCs or T cells enriched from blood (not recorded which). These receptors were obtained from a woman aged 45-60 years in a cohort exposed to, infected with or recovered from COVID-19 (not recorded which). Each CDR3 is given with its conserved first and last residue. Fields, in order: CDR3 protein, CDR3 DNA, D gene, clone size, V gene, J gene. D genes are given only for firm matches. Size is stated for part of the rows, as once, few or many counts, or as a class when the clone is expanded.

CDR3aa: CASSLASGWSDEQFF
CDR3nt: TGTGCCAGCAGCTTGGCCAGCGGTTGGTCCGATGAGCAGTTCTTC
d_gene: -
abundance: -
v_gene: TRBV5-4
j_gene: TRBJ2-1

CDR3aa: CATSRDGTESPLHF
CDR3nt: TGTGCCACCAGCAGAGATGGGACAGAGTCACCCCTCCACTTT
d_gene: TRBD1
abundance: -
v_gene: TRBV15
j_gene: TRBJ1-6

CDR3aa: CAISESGGRDSPLHF
CDR3nt: TGTGCCATCAGTGAGTCAGGAGGGAGGGATTCACCCCTCCACTTT
d_gene: -
abundance: -
v_gene: TRBV10-3
j_gene: TRBJ1-6

CDR3aa: CASSYKLNYGYTF
CDR3nt: TGTGCCAGCAGTTATAAGCTTAACTATGGCTACACCTTC
d_gene: -
abundance: -
v_gene: TRBV12-3/TRBV12-4
j_gene: TRBJ1-2

CDR3aa: CASSLQYEQYF
CDR3nt: TGTGCCAGCAGCCTACAATACGAGCAGTACTTC
d_gene: -
abundance: -
v_gene: TRBV3-1/TRBV3-2
j_gene: TRBJ2-7

CDR3aa: CASSLEAAGTGTSPLHF
CDR3nt: TGTGCCAGCTCACTTGAAGCCGCCGGGACAGGGACTTCACCCCTCCACTTT
d_gene: TRBD1
abundance: -
v_gene: TRBV18
j_gene: TRBJ1-6

CDR3aa: CASRLGGLTDGANVLTF
CDR3nt: TGCGCCAGCAGACTGGGGGGATTAACAGATGGGGCCAACGTCCTGACTTTC
d_gene: -
abundance: -
v_gene: TRBV5-1
j_gene: TRBJ2-6

CDR3aa: CASSFGGSETQYF
CDR3nt: TGTGCCAGCAGCTTCGGGGGTTCGGAGACCCAGTACTTC
d_gene: -
abundance: -
v_gene: TRBV5-6
j_gene: TRBJ2-5

CDR3aa: CASSVLSGGLNTGELFF
CDR3nt: TGTGCCAGCAGTGTACTTAGCGGGGGGTTGAACACCGGGGAGCTGTTTTTT
d_gene: TRBD2
abundance: many
v_gene: TRBV2
j_gene: TRBJ2-2

CDR3aa: CASRKQGNEQFF
CDR3nt: TGTGCCAGCAGAAAACAGGGAAATGAGCAGTTCTTC
d_gene: -
abundance: -
v_gene: TRBV12-3/TRBV12-4
j_gene: TRBJ2-1

CDR3aa: CASSPGSDNTDTQYF
CDR3nt: TGTGCCAGCAGTCCCGGGTCGGACAACACAGATACGCAGTATTTT
d_gene: -
abundance: -
v_gene: TRBV28
j_gene: TRBJ2-3

CDR3aa: CASSQTGTGGIEQYF
CDR3nt: TGTGCCAGCAGCCAGACCGGGACAGGGGGTATCGAGCAGTACTTC
d_gene: TRBD1
abundance: once
v_gene: TRBV7-9
j_gene: TRBJ2-7

CDR3aa: CASSVEDRRVPGANVLTF
CDR3nt: TGTGCCAGCAGCGTAGAGGACAGGCGGGTCCCTGGGGCCAACGTCCTGACTTTC
d_gene: TRBD1
abundance: once
v_gene: TRBV9
j_gene: TRBJ2-6

CDR3aa: CASSRQGLMGNSPLHF
CDR3nt: TGTGCCAGCAGCCGACAGGGCTTAATGGGTAATTCACCCCTCCACTTT
d_gene: TRBD1
abundance: -
v_gene: TRBV28
j_gene: TRBJ1-6

CDR3aa: CASSITGAYSGNTIYF
CDR3nt: TGTGCCAGCAGTATAACAGGGGCCTACTCTGGAAACACCATATATTTT
d_gene: TRBD1
abundance: -
v_gene: TRBV27
j_gene: TRBJ1-3

CDR3aa: CASSQTSGTYSGNTIYF
CDR3nt: TGTGCCAGTAGCCAAACCTCGGGGACATACTCTGGAAACACCATATATTTT
d_gene: -
abundance: -
v_gene: TRBV19
j_gene: TRBJ1-3

CDR3aa: CASSQDRLAGSYEQYF
CDR3nt: TGTGCCAGCAGCCAAGATCGACTAGCGGGATCCTACGAGCAGTACTTC
d_gene: TRBD2
abundance: -
v_gene: TRBV4-2
j_gene: TRBJ2-7

CDR3aa: CASSEKDTQYF
CDR3nt: TGCGCCAGCAGCGAGAAAGATACGCAGTATTTT
d_gene: -
abundance: -
v_gene: TRBV5-1
j_gene: TRBJ2-3

CDR3aa: CASSYSMKLSSYEQYF
CDR3nt: TGTGCCAGCAGTTATTCCATGAAGCTGAGCTCCTACGAGCAGTACTTC
d_gene: -
abundance: -
v_gene: TRBV6-5
j_gene: TRBJ2-7

CDR3aa: CASSQGQANYGYTF
CDR3nt: TGTGCCAGCAGCCAAGGACAGGCAAACTATGGCTACACCTTC
d_gene: TRBD1
abundance: -
v_gene: TRBV5-4
j_gene: TRBJ1-2

CDR3aa: CASTTVGQAFYGYTF
CDR3nt: TGTGCCAGCACCACCGTGGGACAGGCATTCTATGGCTACACCTTC
d_gene: TRBD1
abundance: few
v_gene: TRBV6-5
j_gene: TRBJ1-2

CDR3aa: CASSRGGRNGYTF
CDR3nt: TGTGCCAGCAGCCGGGGGGGCAGAAATGGCTACACCTTC
d_gene: -
abundance: -
v_gene: TRBV5-6
j_gene: TRBJ1-2

CDR3aa: CASSVAGTDTQYF
CDR3nt: TGTGCCAGCAGTGTTGCGGGAACAGATACGCAGTATTTT
d_gene: -
abundance: -
v_gene: TRBV2
j_gene: TRBJ2-3

CDR3aa: CASRRHRGPGNTIYF
CDR3nt: TGTGCCAGCAGAAGGCACAGGGGGCCTGGAAACACCATATATTTT
d_gene: TRBD1
abundance: -
v_gene: TRBV6-7
j_gene: TRBJ1-3

CDR3aa: CASNTYRDNYYTQHF
CDR3nt: TGTGCCAGCAACACTTACAGGGACAACTATTATACCCAGCATTTT
d_gene: -
abundance: -
v_gene: TRBV28
j_gene: TRBJ1-5

CDR3aa: CASSLETGTGQPQHF
CDR3nt: TGTGCCAGCAGCTTAGAAACAGGGACAGGCCAGCCCCAGCATTTT
d_gene: TRBD1
abundance: -
v_gene: TRBV7-2
j_gene: TRBJ1-5

CDR3aa: CASRRTLGNTIYF
CDR3nt: TGTGCCAGCAGGAGGACACTTGGAAACACCATATATTTT
d_gene: -
abundance: -
v_gene: TRBV6-5
j_gene: TRBJ1-3

CDR3aa: CASSLVSPGTYNEQFF
CDR3nt: TGTGCCAGCAGCTTAGTAAGTCCAGGGACCTACAATGAGCAGTTCTTC
d_gene: -
abundance: once
v_gene: TRBV7-2
j_gene: TRBJ2-1

CDR3aa: CSASWSTGGAPNTEAFF
CDR3nt: TGCAGTGCTAGTTGGTCAACAGGGGGGGCACCGAACACTGAAGCTTTCTTT
d_gene: TRBD1
abundance: -
v_gene: TRBV20-1
j_gene: TRBJ1-1

CDR3aa: CATAGGPAETQYF
CDR3nt: TGTGCCACCGCGGGCGGACCCGCTGAGACCCAGTACTTC
d_gene: -
abundance: -
v_gene: TRBV2
j_gene: TRBJ2-5

CDR3aa: CASREGLRPEAFF
CDR3nt: TGTGCCAGCAGGGAGGGGCTCCGGCCTGAAGCTTTCTTT
d_gene: -
abundance: few
v_gene: TRBV28
j_gene: TRBJ1-1

CDR3aa: CASSSTHGLSGNTIYF
CDR3nt: TGTGCCAGCAGCTCGACACATGGCCTCTCTGGAAACACCATATATTTT
d_gene: -
abundance: -
v_gene: TRBV9
j_gene: TRBJ1-3

CDR3aa: CAIGRDRDTDTQYF
CDR3nt: TGTGCCATCGGCCGGGACAGGGACACAGATACGCAGTATTTT
d_gene: TRBD1
abundance: -
v_gene: TRBV10-3
j_gene: TRBJ2-3

CDR3aa: CASSSRAGGTNYGYTF
CDR3nt: TGTGCCAGCAGTTCCAGGGCAGGGGGTACTAACTATGGCTACACCTTC
d_gene: TRBD1
abundance: -
v_gene: TRBV6-5
j_gene: TRBJ1-2

CDR3aa: CSVARNTEAFF
CDR3nt: TGCAGCGTTGCGAGGAACACTGAAGCTTTCTTT
d_gene: -
abundance: -
v_gene: TRBV29-1
j_gene: TRBJ1-1

CDR3aa: CASTRQGSYAEAFF
CDR3nt: TGTGCCAGTACCAGACAGGGGAGCTACGCTGAAGCTTTCTTT
d_gene: TRBD1
abundance: once
v_gene: TRBV19
j_gene: TRBJ1-1

CDR3aa: CASSPDRGIKGGTEAFF
CDR3nt: TGTGCCAGCTCACCTGACAGGGGGATAAAGGGTGGCACTGAAGCTTTCTTT
d_gene: TRBD1
abundance: -
v_gene: TRBV18
j_gene: TRBJ1-1

CDR3aa: CASSPGGTGGNQPQHF
CDR3nt: TGCGCCAGCAGCCCGGGGGGGACCGGAGGCAATCAGCCCCAGCATTTT
d_gene: -
abundance: -
v_gene: TRBV5-1
j_gene: TRBJ1-5

CDR3aa: CASSLAETQYF
CDR3nt: TGTGCCAGCAGCTTAGCTGAGACCCAGTACTTC
d_gene: -
abundance: -
v_gene: TRBV11-2
j_gene: TRBJ2-5

CDR3aa: CATSMGQGSGANVLTF
CDR3nt: TGTGCCACCAGCATGGGACAGGGCTCTGGGGCCAACGTCCTGACTTTC
d_gene: TRBD1
abundance: -
v_gene: TRBV15
j_gene: TRBJ2-6

CDR3aa: CASSQRLAGSTDTQYF
CDR3nt: TGCGCCAGCAGTCAAAGACTAGCGGGAAGCACAGATACGCAGTATTTT
d_gene: TRBD2
abundance: -
v_gene: TRBV5-1
j_gene: TRBJ2-3

CDR3aa: CASSEGKGSGRGDTQYF
CDR3nt: TGTGCCAGCAGTGAAGGGAAGGGGAGCGGGAGGGGAGATACGCAGTATTTT
d_gene: TRBD2
abundance: -
v_gene: TRBV6-1
j_gene: TRBJ2-3

CDR3aa: CASSLWGQEQFF
CDR3nt: TGTGCCAGCAGTTTATGGGGGCAAGAGCAGTTCTTC
d_gene: -
abundance: -
v_gene: TRBV28
j_gene: TRBJ2-1

CDR3aa: CASSRTGGLSYEQYF
CDR3nt: TGTGCCAGCAGTCGGACAGGGGGCTTAAGCTACGAGCAGTACTTC
d_gene: TRBD1
abundance: -
v_gene: TRBV28
j_gene: TRBJ2-7

CDR3aa: CASSLDHSGQGKESEQFF
CDR3nt: TGTGCCAGCAGCTTGGATCATTCGGGACAGGGGAAGGAAAGTGAGCAGTTCTTC
d_gene: TRBD1
abundance: once
v_gene: TRBV5-5
j_gene: TRBJ2-1

CDR3aa: CASTIDRNDYGYTF
CDR3nt: TGTGCCAGTACTATTGACAGGAACGACTATGGCTACACCTTC
d_gene: -
abundance: -
v_gene: TRBV19
j_gene: TRBJ1-2

CDR3aa: CASSFGGDSPLHF
CDR3nt: TGTGCCAGCAGTTTCGGGGGTGATTCACCCCTCCACTTT
d_gene: -
abundance: -
v_gene: TRBV12-3/TRBV12-4
j_gene: TRBJ1-6

CDR3aa: CASSPLAGGPYEQYF
CDR3nt: TGTGCCAGCAGCCCCTTAGCGGGAGGGCCCTACGAGCAGTACTTC
d_gene: TRBD2
abundance: -
v_gene: TRBV11-2
j_gene: TRBJ2-7

CDR3aa: CASSYSGGSQTQYF
CDR3nt: TGTGCCAGCAGTTACAGCGGGGGAAGCCAGACCCAGTACTTC
d_gene: TRBD2
abundance: -
v_gene: TRBV5-8
j_gene: TRBJ2-5

CDR3aa: CASTTRRDRGRYSTEAFF
CDR3nt: TGTGCCAGCACCACAAGAAGGGACAGGGGGCGGTATAGCACTGAAGCTTTCTTT
d_gene: TRBD1
abundance: -
v_gene: TRBV6-4
j_gene: TRBJ1-1

CDR3aa: CAISERREGTDTQYF
CDR3nt: TGTGCCATCAGTGAGCGGCGGGAGGGCACAGATACGCAGTATTTT
d_gene: TRBD2
abundance: -
v_gene: TRBV10-3
j_gene: TRBJ2-3

CDR3aa: CASSLGVGTEAFF
CDR3nt: TGTGCCAGCAGCTTAGGGGTCGGGACTGAAGCTTTCTTT
d_gene: -
abundance: once
v_gene: TRBV11-3
j_gene: TRBJ1-1

CDR3aa: CASSPDRVGGYTF
CDR3nt: TGTGCCAGCAGCCCGGACAGGGTCGGCGGCTACACCTTC
d_gene: TRBD1
abundance: once
v_gene: TRBV12-3/TRBV12-4
j_gene: TRBJ1-2

CDR3aa: CASSLDGATGASNSPLHF
CDR3nt: TGTGCCAGCAGCTTAGATGGCGCAACAGGGGCCAGTAATTCACCCCTCCACTTT
d_gene: TRBD1
abundance: -
v_gene: TRBV7-8
j_gene: TRBJ1-6

CDR3aa: CASSPSGVGPGYGYTF
CDR3nt: TGTGCCAGCAGCCCCTCCGGTGTCGGCCCGGGATATGGCTACACCTTC
d_gene: -
abundance: -
v_gene: TRBV9
j_gene: TRBJ1-2

CDR3aa: CAYRRGGPHEQYF
CDR3nt: TGTGCCTACCGTCGGGGGGGTCCCCACGAGCAGTACTTC
d_gene: TRBD2
abundance: few
v_gene: TRBV30
j_gene: TRBJ2-7

CDR3aa: CSGDQGNTEAFF
CDR3nt: TGCAGCGGCGATCAGGGGAACACTGAAGCTTTCTTT
d_gene: -
abundance: once
v_gene: TRBV29-1
j_gene: TRBJ1-1

CDR3aa: CASSTSLGPLEQFF
CDR3nt: TGTGCCAGCTCCACTTCCCTGGGGCCTCTTGAGCAGTTCTTC
d_gene: -
abundance: -
v_gene: TRBV5-4
j_gene: TRBJ2-1

CDR3aa: CASSLYPGQGLYEQYF
CDR3nt: TGTGCCAGCAGCCTTTATCCGGGACAGGGTCTGTACGAGCAGTACTTC
d_gene: TRBD1
abundance: -
v_gene: TRBV5-6
j_gene: TRBJ2-7